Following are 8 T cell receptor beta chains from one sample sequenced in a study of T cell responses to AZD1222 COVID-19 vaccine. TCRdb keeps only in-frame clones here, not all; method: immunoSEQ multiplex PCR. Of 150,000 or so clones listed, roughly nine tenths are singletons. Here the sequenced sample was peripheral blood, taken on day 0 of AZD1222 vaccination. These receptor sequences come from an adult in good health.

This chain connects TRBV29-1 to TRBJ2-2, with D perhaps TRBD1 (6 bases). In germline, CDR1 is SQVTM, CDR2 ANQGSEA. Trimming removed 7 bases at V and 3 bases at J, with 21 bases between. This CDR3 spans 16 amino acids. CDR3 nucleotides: TGCAGCGCCTCAGGACAGCCAAGGCTAGACACCGGGGAGCTGTTTTTT. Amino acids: CSASGQPRLDTGELFF.

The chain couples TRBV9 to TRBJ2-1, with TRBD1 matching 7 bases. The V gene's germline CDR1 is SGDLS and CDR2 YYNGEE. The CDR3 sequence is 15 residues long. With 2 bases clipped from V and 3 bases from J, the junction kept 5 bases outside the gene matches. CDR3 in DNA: TGTGCCAGCAGCGTTCAAGGGACAGTCTACAATGAGCAGTTCTTC. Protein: CASSVQGTVYNEQFF.

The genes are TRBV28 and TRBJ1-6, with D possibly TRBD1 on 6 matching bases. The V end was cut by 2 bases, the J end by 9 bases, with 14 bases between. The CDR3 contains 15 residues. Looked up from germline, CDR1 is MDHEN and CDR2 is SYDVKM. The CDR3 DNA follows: TGTGCCAGCAGTTTAGGGGGGGCTCGAGGTTCACCCCTCCACTTT. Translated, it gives CASSLGGARGSPLHF.

Here the CDR3 DNA reads TGTGCCAGCAGCTTTATAGCAGGAAGCTCTGGGGCCAACGTCCTGACTTTC. This gives the protein CASSFIAGSSGANVLTF. The rearrangement links TRBV7-2 to TRBJ2-6; no clear D gene. Germline CDR1 is SGHTA and CDR2 is FQGNSA. The CDR3 sequence is 17 residues long. Trimming stripped 3 bases from V and 0 bases from J, with 12 bases between.

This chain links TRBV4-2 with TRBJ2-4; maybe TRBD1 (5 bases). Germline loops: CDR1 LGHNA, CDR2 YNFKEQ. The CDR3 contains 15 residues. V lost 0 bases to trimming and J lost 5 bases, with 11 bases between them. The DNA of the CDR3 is TGTGCCAGCAGCCAAGAACGGCTAGGGGAAAACATTCAGTACTTC. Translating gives CASSQERLGENIQYF.

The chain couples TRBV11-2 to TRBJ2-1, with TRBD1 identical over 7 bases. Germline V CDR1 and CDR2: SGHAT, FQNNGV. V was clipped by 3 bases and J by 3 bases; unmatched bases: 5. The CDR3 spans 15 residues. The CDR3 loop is CASSFRDRDYNEQFF. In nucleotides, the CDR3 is TGTGCCAGCAGCTTTCGCGACAGGGACTACAATGAGCAGTTCTTC.

CDR3 in DNA: TGTGCCAGCAGTGAGATCCAGCCCCAGCATTTT. This encodes CASSEIQPQHF. The chain carries TRBV12-3 or TRBV12-4 and TRBJ1-5; D ambiguous. There are 11 residues in the CDR3. V was cut by 5 bases and J by 7 bases, with 6 bases left in between.

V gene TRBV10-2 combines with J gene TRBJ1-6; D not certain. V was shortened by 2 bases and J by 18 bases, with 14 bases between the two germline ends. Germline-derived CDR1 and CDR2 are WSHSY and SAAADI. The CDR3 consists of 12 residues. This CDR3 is CASSEPLNSYHF. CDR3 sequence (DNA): TGCGCCAGCAGTGAGCCCCTAAACTCCTACCACTTT.